This is a list of T cell receptor beta chains from one sample in a study of T-cell memory formation after mild COVID-19. TCRdb redid the calling of the 5' RACE reads with MiXCR, one entry per CDR3 protein. The table includes 550,000 to 600,000 distinct CDR3 sequences, 15% to 20% detected once. The sequencing sample was made of PBMCs or a T cell subset sorted from them (not recorded which). All receptors come from an adult woman who had mild COVID-19 (a few samples of this study predate the infection). Cell type and time point are not known. Each CDR3 is given with its conserved first and last residue. Each record gives: CDR3 DNA, CDR3 protein, J gene, V gene, clone size, D gene. D genes are given only for firm matches. Size is stated for part of the rows, as once, few or many counts, or as a class when the clone is expanded.

TGTGCCAGCAGCGACCCACCGGGTGAAGCTTTCTTT | CASSDPPGEAFF | TRBJ1-1 | TRBV7-6 | few | -
TGTGCCAGCAGCTTATCGGCTCGACCCTACGAGCAGTACTTC | CASSLSARPYEQYF | TRBJ2-7 | TRBV7-9 | few | -
TGTGCCTGGGCCTCGTCCTACAATGAGCAGTTCTTC | CAWASSYNEQFF | TRBJ2-1 | TRBV30 | - | -
TGTGCCAGCAGCTTAGAACCCGGACTAGCGGGAATTACAGATACGCAGTATTTT | CASSLEPGLAGITDTQYF | TRBJ2-3 | TRBV7-9 | few | TRBD2
TGTGCCAGCAGCCAAGACAGGGTGAGCACTGAAGCTTTCTTT | CASSQDRVSTEAFF | TRBJ1-1 | TRBV3-1 | - | -
TGTGCCAGCAACCTCGGCACGGGTCTTACCTACGAGCAGTACTTC | CASNLGTGLTYEQYF | TRBJ2-7 | TRBV7-9 | - | -
TGTGCCAGCAGCTCCAGCGGAGCTCCCTACAATGAGCAGTTCTTC | CASSSSGAPYNEQFF | TRBJ2-1 | TRBV7-6 | - | -
TGCGCCAGCAGCCCCGGGACTACCAGGAATGAGCAGTTCTTC | CASSPGTTRNEQFF | TRBJ2-1 | TRBV4-1 | - | TRBD2
TGTGCCAGCAGCTTGGTGCAGGCCAACACCGGGGAGCTGTTTTTT | CASSLVQANTGELFF | TRBJ2-2 | TRBV5-5 | few | -
TGTGCCATCAGTGGAGGTGAGGGGGCCAACTATGGCTACACCTTC | CAISGGEGANYGYTF | TRBJ1-2 | TRBV10-3 | many | TRBD1
TGCGCCAGCAGCCAAGGGAGGCTAGCGGGGGGGAATGAGCAGTTCTTC | CASSQGRLAGGNEQFF | TRBJ2-1 | TRBV4-1 | - | TRBD2
TGCGCCAGCAGCCAAGATCAGGGGGACAGATACAATGAGCAGTTCTTC | CASSQDQGDRYNEQFF | TRBJ2-1 | TRBV4-1 | - | TRBD1
TGCAGCGCTGGGGACAGTAACTATGGCTACACCTTC | CSAGDSNYGYTF | TRBJ1-2 | TRBV29-1 | - | TRBD1
TGTGCCAGCAGCCCGAGGGGGACAGGGGAACTACACGAGCAGTACTTC | CASSPRGTGELHEQYF | TRBJ2-7 | TRBV7-6 | - | TRBD1
TGTGCCAGCAGCGCGCGGGGGGCCGGGGAGCTGTTTTTT | CASSARGAGELFF | TRBJ2-2 | TRBV9 | - | TRBD2
TGTGCCAGCAGGGGGGCTCGACAGGGGAACACTGAAGCTTTCTTT | CASRGARQGNTEAFF | TRBJ1-1 | TRBV11-2 | few | TRBD1
TGCGCCAGCAGCTTGTTAGGGCAGGCGCCCTATGGCTACACCTTC | CASSLLGQAPYGYTF | TRBJ1-2 | TRBV5-1 | few | -
TGTGCCAGCAGTTTAGAGAGGGGGCAGCCCCAGCATTTT | CASSLERGQPQHF | TRBJ1-5 | TRBV12-3/TRBV12-4 | few | -
TGCGCCAGCAGCTTGGGACAGGGATTTAGGGAGCAGTACTTC | CASSLGQGFREQYF | TRBJ2-7 | TRBV5-1 | few | TRBD1
TGTGCCAGCAGTAGGGGAGGGCTGGCAGTTTATGGCTACACCTTC | CASSRGGLAVYGYTF | TRBJ1-2 | TRBV12-3/TRBV12-4 | - | -
TGCAGTGCGACACCGGTCAGGGGTCGAGAAAAACTGTTTTTT | CSATPVRGREKLFF | TRBJ1-4 | TRBV20-1 | few | -
TGCAGTGCTAGAGAACTAGCGAGTGTCACAGATACGCAGTATTTT | CSARELASVTDTQYF | TRBJ2-3 | TRBV20-1 | - | TRBD2
TGCGCCAGCAGCCACTCCATAGTGCTAGCGAGTTCCAATGAGCAGTTCTTC | CASSHSIVLASSNEQFF | TRBJ2-1 | TRBV4-3 | - | -
TGTGCCAGCAGCTTCGCGGGGGCCCAAGAGACCCAGTACTTC | CASSFAGAQETQYF | TRBJ2-5 | TRBV7-2 | - | -
TGTGCCAGCAGCACCGGACTAGCGGGAGGAGCCGGGGAGCTGTTTTTT | CASSTGLAGGAGELFF | TRBJ2-2 | TRBV7-2 | - | TRBD2
TGCAGTGCTAGAGATCTCACCGGCGGGGCAACAGATACGCAGTATTTT | CSARDLTGGATDTQYF | TRBJ2-3 | TRBV20-1 | - | -